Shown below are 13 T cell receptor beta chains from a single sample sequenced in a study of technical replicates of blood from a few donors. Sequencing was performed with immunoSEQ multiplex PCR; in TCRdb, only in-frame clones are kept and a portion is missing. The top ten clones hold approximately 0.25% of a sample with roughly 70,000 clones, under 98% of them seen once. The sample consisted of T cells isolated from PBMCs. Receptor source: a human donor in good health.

For the CDR3, the DNA is TGTGCCAGTAGTACTCGGACTAGCGGGAGCTTGGGTACGCAGTATTTT. Its translation is CASSTRTSGSLGTQYF. The chain recombines TRBV19 with TRBJ2-3; TRBD2 agrees at 13 bases. Germline V CDR1 and CDR2: LNHDA, SQIVND (reference sequence). Trimming cost V 4 bases and J 8 bases; bases outside gene matches: 9. CDR3 size: 16 residues. The full variable domain, rest sourced from reference TRBV19 and TRBJ2-3, is DGGITQSPKYLFRKEGQNVTLSCEQNLNHDAMYWYRQDPGQGLRLIYYSQIVNDFQKGDIAEGYSVSREKKESFPLTVTSAQKNPTAFYLCASSTRTSGSLGTQYFGPGTRLTVL.

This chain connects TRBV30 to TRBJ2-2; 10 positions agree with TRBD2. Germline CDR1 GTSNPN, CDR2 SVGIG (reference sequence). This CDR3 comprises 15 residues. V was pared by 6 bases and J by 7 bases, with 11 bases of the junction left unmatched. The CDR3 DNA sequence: TGTGCCTGTCTGCTCCAAGGACTAGCGGACGGGGAGCTGTTTTTT. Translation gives CACLLQGLADGELFF.

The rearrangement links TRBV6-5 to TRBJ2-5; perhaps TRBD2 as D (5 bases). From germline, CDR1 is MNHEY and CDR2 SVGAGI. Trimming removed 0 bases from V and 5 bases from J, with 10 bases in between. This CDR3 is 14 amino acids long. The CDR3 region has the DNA TGTGCCAGCAGTTACTCATACGGGGTCGAGACCCAGTACTTC. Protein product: CASSYSYGVETQYF.

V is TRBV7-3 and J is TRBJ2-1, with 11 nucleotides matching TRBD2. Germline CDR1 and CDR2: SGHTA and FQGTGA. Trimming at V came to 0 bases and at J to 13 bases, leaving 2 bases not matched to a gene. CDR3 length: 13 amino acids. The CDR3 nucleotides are TGTGCCAGCAGCTTAACTAGCGGGAGGGCCCAGTTCTTC. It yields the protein CASSLTSGRAQFF.

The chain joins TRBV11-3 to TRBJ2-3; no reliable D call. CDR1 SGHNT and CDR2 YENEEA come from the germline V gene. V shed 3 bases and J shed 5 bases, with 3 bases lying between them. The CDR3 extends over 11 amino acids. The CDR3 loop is CASSFIDTQYF. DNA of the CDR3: TGTGCCAGCAGCTTTATAGATACGCAGTATTTT.

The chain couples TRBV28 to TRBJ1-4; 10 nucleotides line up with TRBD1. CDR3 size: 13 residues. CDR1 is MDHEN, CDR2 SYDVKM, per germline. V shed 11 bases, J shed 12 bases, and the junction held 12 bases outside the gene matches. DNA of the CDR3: TGTGCCGGACCCGGGACAGGGGACCATGAACTGTTTTTT. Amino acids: CAGPGTGDHELFF.

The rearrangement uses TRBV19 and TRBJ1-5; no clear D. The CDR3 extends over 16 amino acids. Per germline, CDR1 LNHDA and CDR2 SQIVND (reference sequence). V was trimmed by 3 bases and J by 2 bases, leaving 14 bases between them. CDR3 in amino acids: CASSIGGLRGNQPQHF. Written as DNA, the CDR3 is TGTGCCAGTAGTATCGGCGGGTTGAGGGGCAATCAGCCCCAGCATTTT.

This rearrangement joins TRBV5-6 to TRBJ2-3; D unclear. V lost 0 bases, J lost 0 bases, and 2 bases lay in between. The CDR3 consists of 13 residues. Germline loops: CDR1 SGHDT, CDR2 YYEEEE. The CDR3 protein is CASSLASTDTQYF. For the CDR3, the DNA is TGTGCCAGCAGCTTGGCTAGCACAGATACGCAGTATTTT.

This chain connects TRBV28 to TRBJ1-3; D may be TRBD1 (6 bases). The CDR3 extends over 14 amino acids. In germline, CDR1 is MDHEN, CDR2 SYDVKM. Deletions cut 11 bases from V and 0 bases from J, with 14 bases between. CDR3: CAGGLGGSGNTIYF. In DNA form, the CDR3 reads TGTGCCGGCGGTCTAGGGGGCTCTGGAAACACCATATATTTT.

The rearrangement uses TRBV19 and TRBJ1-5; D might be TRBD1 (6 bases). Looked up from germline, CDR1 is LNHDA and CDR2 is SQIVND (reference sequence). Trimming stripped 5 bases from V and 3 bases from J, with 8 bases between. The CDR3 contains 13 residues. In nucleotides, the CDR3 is TGTGCCAGTAGTGCAGGGGTCAATCAGCCCCAGCATTTT. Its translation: CASSAGVNQPQHF.

DNA of the CDR3: TGTGCCAGCAGTCGCGGCGGTTTGGGCACTGAAGCTTTCTTT. This gives the protein CASSRGGLGTEAFF. This chain joins TRBV28 and TRBJ1-1, with unresolved D. V was pared by 5 bases and J by 4 bases, with 14 bases between. Germline CDR1 is MDHEN and CDR2 is SYDVKM. CDR3 length: 14 residues.

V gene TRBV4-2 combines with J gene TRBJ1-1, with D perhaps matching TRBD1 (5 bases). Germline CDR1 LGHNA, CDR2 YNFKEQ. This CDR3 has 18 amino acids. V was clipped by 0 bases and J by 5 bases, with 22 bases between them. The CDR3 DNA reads TGTGCCAGCAGCCAAGAGGGATTTGGGGGGGGAGGAAGAACTGAAGCTTTCTTT. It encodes CASSQEGFGGGGRTEAFF.

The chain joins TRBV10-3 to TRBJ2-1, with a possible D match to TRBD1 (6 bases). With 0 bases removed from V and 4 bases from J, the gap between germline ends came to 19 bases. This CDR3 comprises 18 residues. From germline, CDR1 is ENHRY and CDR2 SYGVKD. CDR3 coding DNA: TGTGCCATCAGTGAGTCGATGGTCGGCAGGGGAACATACAATGAGCAGTTCTTC. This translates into CAISESMVGRGTYNEQFF.